The clone carrying this T cell receptor (beta chain) was picked up a small number of times. Its antigen is still unknown. This specimen belongs to a study of T cells in Graves' hyperthyroidism and ophthalmopathy. General study results and limits: Using 13 V-J features, a model discriminated ophthalmopathy from stable hyperthyroidism. Blood samples included most of the expanded thyroid clonotypes exceeding 0.001. Before onset, ophthalmopathy was predicted by the model a median roughly 6.8 months earlier.

Exclusions: uncontrolled infection, other autoimmune disease, pregnancy, lactation. RNA transcripts served as the template for amplifying TCR beta CDR3 regions. RT-PCR in the first round (using the HTBI primer set) targeted the TCR CDR3. MiXCR, applied by TCRdb to the multiplex PCR reads, yields one record per CDR3 protein. The profile shows 350,000 to 400,000 distinct CDR3 sequences, 14% to 15% of them singletons. Trimming stripped 4 bases from V and 5 bases from J, with 16 bases between. CDR1 and CDR2 (germline): SGDLS, YYNGEE. The CDR3 is made up of 14 amino acids. The rearrangement uses TRBV9 and TRBJ2-7; possibly TRBD2 for D (5 bases). Sequencing was carried out using blood. This sequence originates from a woman in her twenties or thirties with Graves' hyperthyroidism. As DNA, the CDR3 is TGTGCCAGCAGCCTAACCGGGATCTCTAACGAGCAGTACTTC. Protein sequence: CASSLTGISNEQYF.